This T cell receptor (beta chain) is from a study of T cell changes during pregnancy in multiple sclerosis. Germline CDR1 reads MNHEY; CDR2 reads SMNVEV (reference sequence). The CDR3 contains 13 residues. Between the trimmed V and J ends, which lost 8 bases and 0 bases, there was a span of 8 bases. This table comes from immunoSEQ multiplex PCR, and its TCRdb copy is limited to in-frame clones, with some not included. The table lists 40,000 to 50,000 clones, approximately 94% of them singletons. This receptor was obtained from a female donor with multiple sclerosis, enrolled in a pregnancy study. The sample in question was CD8+ T cells from peripheral blood mononuclear cells, obtained in the first trimester of pregnancy. This chain uses TRBV27 with TRBJ2-1, with D possibly matching TRBD2 (6 bases). For the CDR3, the DNA is TGTGCCAGCCGCGGGGCCTCCTACAATGAGCAGTTCTTC. Its translation is CASRGASYNEQFF.